Below, 28 T cell receptor beta chains from the same sample are listed, as sequenced in a study of cytomegalovirus exposure and HLA in healthy donors. The PCR contained 60 Vbeta and 13 Jbeta primers. Sequenced by immunoSEQ multiplex PCR; TCRdb stores in-frame clones only, minus some. The sample has about 200,000 clones; approximately 85% are singletons. Sequenced sample: PBMCs. These receptors were collected from a woman aged 40 to 50 in good health and CMV-seronegative.

V gene TRBV5-1 combines with J gene TRBJ1-1; possible D gene TRBD1, 5 bases. Germline CDR1 is SGHRS and CDR2 is YFSETQ. This CDR3 region has 16 residues. Trimming removed 0 bases from V and 1 base from J, with 13 bases in between. This CDR3 is CASSLGGGRRNTEAFF. DNA of the CDR3: TGCGCCAGCAGCTTGGGGGGGGGACGGAGGAACACTGAAGCTTTCTTT. The whole variable domain, filled in from reference TRBV5-1 and TRBJ1-1, reads KAGVTQTPRYLIKTRGQQVTLSCSPISGHRSVSWYQQTPGQGLQFLFEYFSETQRNKGNFPGRFSGRQFSNSRSEMNVSTLELGDSALYLCASSLGGGRRNTEAFFGQGTRLTVV.

This clone came up once. V is TRBV30 and J is TRBJ2-1, with D perhaps TRBD2 (5 bases). Trimming shortened V by 4 bases and J by 3 bases, and 16 bases separated the two germline ends. Germline-derived CDR1 and CDR2 are GTSNPN and SVGIG (reference sequence). The CDR3 is 15 residues long. The chain's CDR3 is CAWTSGEIDYNEQFF. The CDR3, as DNA: TGTGCCTGGACGAGCGGCGAGATAGACTACAATGAGCAGTTCTTC.

This chain connects TRBV27 to TRBJ2-3; 8 bases line up with TRBD2. The CDR3 length is 15 residues. Trimming took 8 bases from V and 0 from J; bases not matched to a gene: 7. Germline loops: CDR1 MNHEY, CDR2 SMNVEV (reference sequence). CDR3 DNA sequence: TGTGCCAGCCGACTAGCGACCTTGAGCACAGATACGCAGTATTTT. This codes for CASRLATLSTDTQYF.

The chain joins TRBV10-2 to TRBJ2-1, with TRBD2 matching over 9 bases. This CDR3 has 13 amino acids. Germline trimming cut 8 bases from V and 8 bases from J; bases unmatched to any gene: 7. Germline CDR1 and CDR2: WSHSY and SAAADI. The CDR3 reads CASFSGRMDEQFF. DNA of the CDR3: TGCGCCAGCTTTAGCGGGAGAATGGATGAGCAGTTCTTC.

The genes are TRBV18 and TRBJ2-7, with D tentatively TRBD1 (6 bases). V dropped 2 bases and J dropped 3 bases, with 11 bases sitting between them. This CDR3 region has 14 residues. Germline CDR1 and CDR2: KGHSH and LQKENI. In DNA form, the CDR3 reads TGTGCCAGCTCACCAACCACAGGGAGCTACGAGCAGTACTTC. It codes for CASSPTTGSYEQYF.

The chain links TRBV27 to TRBJ2-7, with 7 bases lining up with TRBD1. V was clipped by 5 bases and J by 5 bases; unmatched bases: 9. The germline gives CDR1 MNHEY, CDR2 SMNVEV (reference sequence). The CDR3 spans 14 residues. The CDR3, as DNA: TGTGCCAGCAGTGCGACAGGGAAGTTTGACGAGCAGTACTTC. Translated, it gives CASSATGKFDEQYF.

V is TRBV4-2 and J is TRBJ1-1; the D is unclear. The CDR3 has 18 residues. Per germline, CDR1 LGHNA and CDR2 YNFKEQ. V lost 1 base and J 0 bases, leaving 18 bases between the germline ends. The CDR3 nucleotides read TGTGCCAGCAGCCAAGTTCCGGCAGGTTTTACAGTGAACACTGAAGCTTTCTTT. Amino acid sequence: CASSQVPAGFTVNTEAFF.

The V call is TRBV28, the J call TRBJ1-2; 7 nucleotides agree with TRBD1. The germline gives CDR1 MDHEN, CDR2 SYDVKM. The ends lost 8 bases at V and 8 bases at J; junction bases unmatched: 5. This CDR3 spans 11 amino acids. The CDR3 is CASGTVNGYTF. CDR3 bases: TGTGCCAGCGGGACAGTCAACGGCTACACCTTC.

The rearrangement joins TRBV11-2 to TRBJ2-7; D is unclear. CDR3 length equals 13 residues. CDR1 SGHAT and CDR2 FQNNGV come from the germline V gene. The ends were cut back, 1 base at V and 3 bases at J, with 7 bases in the middle. CDR3 residues: CASSLAEYYEQYF. CDR3 coding DNA: TGTGCCAGCAGCTTAGCAGAATACTACGAGCAGTACTTC. Complete variable domain (other parts from reference TRBV11-2 and TRBJ2-7): EAGVAQSPRYKIIEKRQSVAFWCNPISGHATLYWYQQILGQGPKLLIQFQNNGVVDDSQLPKDRFSAERLKGVDSTLKIQPAKLEDSAVYLCASSLAEYYEQYFGPGTRLTVT.

This rearrangement joins TRBV19 to TRBJ2-7; 7 nucleotides match TRBD1. Germline loops: CDR1 LNHDA, CDR2 SQIVND (reference sequence). This CDR3 contains 15 residues. V was clipped by 3 bases and J by 1 base; unmatched bases: 6. The CDR3 sequence: CASSIEGAFSYEQYF. The CDR3 coding sequence is TGTGCCAGTAGTATCGAGGGGGCCTTTTCCTACGAGCAGTACTTC.

The V gene is TRBV6-5, the J gene TRBJ1-1; 7 nucleotides agree with TRBD1. The germline CDR1 and CDR2 sequences are MNHEY and SVGAGI. The CDR3 is made up of 11 amino acids. The V gene end was trimmed by 5 bases and the J gene end by 7 bases; junction bases not matched to a gene: 1. CDR3 loop: CASSHRGEAFF. The DNA for the CDR3 is TGTGCCAGCAGTCACAGGGGTGAAGCTTTCTTT.

The chain couples TRBV2 to TRBJ2-6; 7 nucleotides line up with TRBD1. The ends lost 7 bases at V and 12 bases at J; junction bases unmatched: 9. Germline V gene sequence: CDR1 SNHLY, CDR2 FYNNEI. The CDR3 is 13 amino acids. The CDR3 DNA reads TGTGCCAGCACGACAGGGCCCACCGGCGTCCTGACTTTC. It codes for CASTTGPTGVLTF.

V and J are TRBV19 and TRBJ1-1, with 8 bases aligning to TRBD1. Looked up from germline, CDR1 is LNHDA and CDR2 is SQIVND (reference sequence). The length of the CDR3 is 15 residues. With 3 bases clipped from V and 4 bases from J, the junction kept 7 bases outside the gene matches. This chain's CDR3 is CASSIPRGLGTEAFF. CDR3 coding DNA: TGTGCCAGTAGTATCCCCAGGGGGCTAGGCACTGAAGCTTTCTTT. Complete variable domain (other parts from reference TRBV19 and TRBJ1-1): DGGITQSPKYLFRKEGQNVTLSCEQNLNHDAMYWYRQDPGQGLRLIYYSQIVNDFQKGDIAEGYSVSREKKESFPLTVTSAQKNPTAFYLCASSIPRGLGTEAFFGQGTRLTVV.

V usage is TRBV6-1 and J usage is TRBJ1-3; 10 bases fit TRBD1. CDR1 and CDR2 (germline): MNHNS, SASEGT. The trim removed 4 bases at V and 0 bases at J, leaving 3 bases unmatched. This CDR3 region has 16 residues. CDR3 in amino acids: CASSGDRGSSGNTIYF. CDR3 in DNA: TGTGCCAGCAGTGGGGACAGGGGATCCTCTGGAAACACCATATATTTT.

This sequence joins TRBV7-3 and TRBJ2-1; a possible D gene is TRBD2 (5 bases). This CDR3 region has 13 residues. Germline V gives CDR1 SGHTA, CDR2 FQGTGA. Deletions cut 5 bases from V and 6 bases from J, with 11 bases between. The CDR3 nucleotides are TGTGCCAGCAGCCCAAGCGGAATCAATGAGCAGTTCTTC. Amino acids: CASSPSGINEQFF.

The chain carries TRBV5-8 and TRBJ1-4, with D hard to call. From germline, CDR1 is SGHTS and CDR2 YDEGEE. This CDR3 spans 15 amino acids. The ends were cut back, 4 bases at V and 8 bases at J, with 18 bases in the middle. In DNA form, the CDR3 reads TGTGCCAGCAGCCCTAGAATGAGGGCAGAGGAAAAACTGTTTTTT. Encoded protein: CASSPRMRAEEKLFF.

A single count supports this clone. The genes are TRBV28 and TRBJ2-1; D uncertain. CDR1 and CDR2 from the germline V gene are MDHEN and SYDVKM. Trimming removed 1 base from V and 0 bases from J, with 13 bases in between. This CDR3 has 17 residues. The DNA for the CDR3 is TGTGCCAGCAGTTTATTCGACCCCAGGTACTCCTACAATGAGCAGTTCTTC. Translated: CASSLFDPRYSYNEQFF.

The chain combines TRBV6-1 with TRBJ2-7; D is unresolved. This CDR3 spans 15 amino acids. CDR1 and CDR2 (germline): MNHNS, SASEGT. The V and J ends lost 3 bases and 3 bases respectively, with 15 bases between them. CDR3 protein: CASSEPAYRNYEQYF. The CDR3 nucleotides read TGTGCCAGCAGTGAGCCTGCGTACAGAAACTACGAGCAGTACTTC.

This clone has a handful of counts. The chain recombines TRBV6-5 with TRBJ1-1; D call uncertain. Germline V gives CDR1 MNHEY, CDR2 SVGAGI. Trimming pared 5 bases from V and 1 base from J, leaving 11 bases between. CDR3 length: 14 residues. DNA for the CDR3: TGTGCCAGCAGTACCCGAGGAGCGAACACTGAAGCTTTCTTT. Translation: CASSTRGANTEAFF.

The chain couples TRBV4-1 to TRBJ2-2; 10 nucleotides align to TRBD2. Germline-derived CDR1 and CDR2 are MGHRA and YSYEKL. V was pared by 5 bases and J by 7 bases, with 7 bases of the junction left unmatched. The CDR3 is 15 residues long. CDR3 in DNA: TGCGCCAGCAGCTACCTAGCGGGAGCGGTCGGGGAGCTGTTTTTT. Protein sequence: CASSYLAGAVGELFF.

V and J are TRBV20-1 and TRBJ2-1, with a weak D call TRBD2 (6 bases). Trimming left V 5 bases short and J 7 bases short, with 9 bases between. The CDR3 is made up of 11 amino acids. Looked up from germline, CDR1 is DFQATT and CDR2 is SNEGSKA (reference sequence). CDR3 DNA: TGCAGTGCTTACGGGACTAATGAGCAGTTCTTC. It specifies CSAYGTNEQFF.

The V gene is TRBV7-3, the J gene TRBJ2-6, with TRBD2 matching over 12 bases. V lost 3 bases and J lost 0; bases outside the gene matches: 6. The CDR3 is 19 amino acids. Germline values: CDR1 SGHTA, CDR2 FQGTGA. The CDR3 sequence is CASSLDPSGRASGANVLTF. The CDR3 DNA reads TGTGCCAGCAGCTTGGACCCTAGCGGGAGGGCCTCTGGGGCCAACGTCCTGACTTTC. Full variable domain (rest looked up from reference TRBV7-3 and TRBJ2-6): GAGVSQTPSNKVTEKGKYVELRCDPISGHTALYWYRQSLGQGPEFLIYFQGTGAADDSGLPNDRFFAVRPEGSVSTLKIQRTERGDSAVYLCASSLDPSGRASGANVLTFGAGSRLTVL.

V is TRBV28 and J is TRBJ2-1, with D maybe TRBD2 (5 bases). The CDR3 covers 17 residues. CDR1 MDHEN and CDR2 SYDVKM come from the germline V gene. V lost 3 bases to trimming and J lost 3 bases, with 18 bases between them. The CDR3 loop is CASSLAGGMGLYNEQFF. The CDR3 coding sequence is TGTGCCAGCAGTTTGGCGGGCGGAATGGGTCTCTACAATGAGCAGTTCTTC.

This clone was seen only once. This chain joins TRBV10-3 and TRBJ2-7; possibly TRBD1 for D (6 bases). The CDR3 is made up of 14 amino acids. Per germline, CDR1 ENHRY and CDR2 SYGVKD. V dropped 0 bases and J dropped 6 bases, with 12 bases sitting between them. CDR3 DNA sequence: TGTGCCATCAGTGAGTCAGGGAAGGGGGTCGAGCAGTACTTC. It yields the protein CAISESGKGVEQYF.

The chain carries TRBV2 and TRBJ2-1, with TRBD1 matching over 12 bases. The CDR3 is 14 residues long. The V gene's germline CDR1 is SNHLY and CDR2 FYNNEI. V was clipped by 4 bases and J by 8 bases; unmatched bases: 3. The chain's CDR3 is CASSAGQGAHEQFF. Written as DNA, the CDR3 is TGTGCCAGCAGTGCGGGACAGGGGGCGCATGAGCAGTTCTTC.

The CDR3 sequence: CASKLADSTDTQYF. The CDR3 coding sequence is TGCGCCAGCAAGTTAGCAGACAGCACAGATACGCAGTATTTT. This chain uses TRBV5-1 with TRBJ2-3; D unclear. Trimming removed 6 bases at V and 0 bases at J, with 11 bases between. Germline loops: CDR1 SGHRS, CDR2 YFSETQ. The CDR3 is 14 residues long.

V is TRBV15 and J is TRBJ2-7; D ambiguous. This CDR3 region has 14 residues. The germline V and J ends were trimmed by 0 bases and 2 bases, with 8 bases remaining between them. Germline V lookup: CDR1 LNHNV, CDR2 YYDKDF (reference sequence). The CDR3 spells CATSREGSTYEQYF. DNA of the CDR3: TGTGCCACCAGCAGAGAGGGCAGTACCTACGAGCAGTACTTC. The variable domain in full, with the rest retrieved from reference TRBV15 and TRBJ2-7, is DAMVIQNPRYQVTQFGKPVTLSCSQTLNHNVMYWYQQKSSQAPKLLFHYYDKDFNNEADTPDNFQSRRPNTSFCFLDIRSPGLGDTAMYLCATSREGSTYEQYFGPGTRLTVT.

This clone was found a few times. V and J are TRBV18 and TRBJ2-7, with TRBD2 matching 7 bases. J gave up 3 bases and V 3 bases, and 8 bases lay outside the gene matches. Germline V gene lookup returns CDR1 KGHSH and CDR2 LQKENI. The CDR3 has 15 amino acids. The CDR3 nucleotides read TGTGCCAGCTCACCCCTTGGGGGGGAGGGCTACGAGCAGTACTTC. Translating gives CASSPLGGEGYEQYF.